This paragraph reports one T cell receptor beta chain. After extraction with the RNeasy kit, 0.5 to 1 ug of the RNA was reverse transcribed using random hexamers. TCRdb passed the immunoSEQ multiplex PCR reads through MiXCR, listing each CDR3 protein once. The repertoire consists of 200,000 or so distinct CDR3 sequences, with nearly 95% occurring once and the leading ten covering about 0.087%. The data derive from a study of CD8 T cells in Susac syndrome. The sequence derives from a human donor with multiple sclerosis. Input material: CD4+ T cells from PBMCs.

DNA for the CDR3: TGTGCCAGCAGTTTCCTCAACGAGCAGTACTTC. This sequence encodes CASSFLNEQYF. V and J are TRBV27 and TRBJ2-7; D is ambiguous. V was pared by 3 bases and J by 5 bases, with 5 bases between. The germline V gene has CDR1 MNHEY and CDR2 SMNVEV (reference sequence). This CDR3 has 11 residues.